The 20 T cell receptor beta chains given below trace back to one sample, sequenced in a study of blood T cell repertoires in COVID-19. The repertoire was sequenced with immunoSEQ multiplex PCR; TCRdb's copy has only in-frame clones and lacks some. Among approximately 170,000 clones listed, 65% to 85% were seen once. The source material was peripheral blood. The receptors were gathered from a human donor with acute or convalescent COVID-19. The donor label of this sample is uncertain.

This chain connects TRBV6-6 to TRBJ2-1; unclear D gene. V was pared by 5 bases and J by 0 bases, with 5 bases between. Germline V gives CDR1 MNHNY, CDR2 SVGAGI (reference sequence). The CDR3 is 13 amino acids. The CDR3 sequence is CASSLSSYNEQFF. The CDR3 DNA sequence: TGTGCCAGCAGTCTTAGCTCCTACAATGAGCAGTTCTTC.

The rearrangement links TRBV5-1 to TRBJ2-1; D not resolved. The germline V gene has CDR1 SGHRS and CDR2 YFSETQ. The CDR3 length is 14 residues. The V end lost 1 base, the J end lost 10 bases, and 15 bases lay between the germline ends. CDR3 sequence: CASSLPLTVGEQFF. CDR3 bases: TGCGCCAGCAGCTTGCCCCTCACGGTGGGCGAGCAGTTCTTC.

The chain links TRBV19 to TRBJ1-4, with TRBD1 as a possible D gene (5 bases). This CDR3 is built from 15 residues. Germline V gene lookup returns CDR1 LNHDA and CDR2 SQIVND (reference sequence). The ends were cut back, 6 bases at V and 3 bases at J, with 14 bases in the middle. The CDR3, as DNA: TGTGCCAGTAGGGGCCGTGGGGCGTCTAATGAAAAACTGTTTTTT. It encodes CASRGRGASNEKLFF.

The chain recombines TRBV6-5 with TRBJ1-1, with 10 bases identical to TRBD1. With 4 bases clipped from V and 6 bases from J, the junction kept 5 bases outside the gene matches. CDR1 is MNHEY, CDR2 SVGAGI, per germline. The CDR3 has 14 amino acids. The CDR3 DNA follows: TGTGCCAGCAGTTTTCGGGACAGGGGATCTGAAGCTTTCTTT. This gives the protein CASSFRDRGSEAFF.

The genes are TRBV2 and TRBJ2-1; D is possibly TRBD2 (6 bases). The CDR3 consists of 15 residues. Germline V gene lookup returns CDR1 SNHLY and CDR2 FYNNEI. Trimming left V 7 bases short and J 4 bases short, with 17 bases between. CDR3 residues: CASNERALGYNEQFF. In DNA, the CDR3 is TGTGCCAGCAATGAGCGGGCCCTGGGGTACAATGAGCAGTTCTTC.

The chain couples TRBV20-1 to TRBJ1-5, with TRBD1 identical over 8 bases. This CDR3 is 14 amino acids long. V lost 3 bases to trimming and J lost 7 bases; unmatched junction nucleotides: 8. Germline V gene sequence: CDR1 DFQATT, CDR2 SNEGSKA (reference sequence). CDR3 amino acids: CSASTDREEQPQHF. CDR3 nucleotide sequence: TGCAGTGCTAGTACGGACAGGGAGGAACAGCCCCAGCATTTT.

The rearrangement links TRBV3-1 (or the pseudogene TRBV3-2) to TRBJ2-1; a possible D gene is TRBD1 (6 bases). CDR3 length: 17 residues. V was clipped by 0 bases and J by 5 bases, with 17 bases between them. The germline gives CDR1 LGHDT, CDR2 YNNKEL (reference sequence). As DNA, the CDR3 is TGTGCCAGCAGCCAAGAAGGGGGAAGGGGGTACAACAATGAGCAGTTCTTC. It is translated as CASSQEGGRGYNNEQFF.

This sequence joins TRBV10-1 and TRBJ1-1; D is ambiguous. This CDR3 contains 14 residues. The V end lost 5 bases, the J end lost 5 bases, and 15 bases lay between the germline ends. CDR1 and CDR2 (germline): WNHNN, SYGVQD (reference sequence). CDR3 amino acids: CASSSQVELTEAFF. Here the CDR3 DNA reads TGCGCCAGCAGTTCGCAGGTCGAGTTAACTGAAGCTTTCTTT.

The V gene is TRBV29-1, the J gene TRBJ1-5; TRBD1 is a possible D gene (5 bases). CDR3 size: 15 residues. V dropped 3 bases and J dropped 5 bases, with 17 bases sitting between them. Per the germline V gene, CDR1 is SQVTM and CDR2 is ANQGSEA. CDR3 amino acids: CSVDYQGGWDQPQHF. CDR3 sequence (DNA): TGCAGCGTTGATTATCAGGGAGGGTGGGATCAGCCCCAGCATTTT.

This chain uses TRBV7-3 with TRBJ2-1; tentatively, D is TRBD2 (5 bases). The V end lost 7 bases, the J end lost 9 bases, and 28 bases lay between the germline ends. The CDR3 extends over 17 amino acids. CDR1 SGHTA and CDR2 FQGTGA come from the germline V gene. The CDR3 region is CASILATNRAPWGEQFF. CDR3 in DNA: TGTGCCAGCATCCTAGCCACAAACCGGGCCCCTTGGGGTGAGCAGTTCTTC.

The chain employs TRBV5-6 and TRBJ1-2, with D possibly TRBD1 on 5 matching bases. V lost 0 bases and J lost 0, with 6 bases in between. The CDR3 contains 14 residues. Germline V gene sequence: CDR1 SGHDT, CDR2 YYEEEE. CDR3 nucleotides: TGTGCCAGCAGCTTGGACAGGACTAACTATGGCTACACCTTC. Translated, it gives CASSLDRTNYGYTF.

The chain has TRBV30 and TRBJ1-5, with TRBD1 matching 7 bases. The CDR3 is 14 residues long. Losses at the gene ends were 0 bases for V and 3 bases for J; bases not matched to a gene: 2. CDR1 and CDR2 (germline): GTSNPN, SVGIG (reference sequence). Here the CDR3 DNA reads TGTGCCTGGAGTGTACAGGGGCCCAATCAGCCCCAGCATTTT. Encoded protein: CAWSVQGPNQPQHF.

The CDR3 sequence is CASSPVRGDTEAFF. The CDR3, as DNA: TGTGCCAGTAGCCCTGTCAGGGGAGACACTGAAGCTTTCTTT. The V gene is TRBV19, the J gene TRBJ1-1; TRBD1 is a possible D gene (6 bases). Germline V gene sequence: CDR1 LNHDA, CDR2 SQIVND (reference sequence). With 6 bases removed from V and 3 bases from J, the gap between germline ends came to 14 bases. The CDR3 consists of 14 residues. Based on the CDR3 plus reference TRBV19 and TRBJ1-1, the full variable domain is DGGITQSPKYLFRKEGQNVTLSCEQNLNHDAMYWYRQDPGQGLRLIYYSQIVNDFQKGDIAEGYSVSREKKESFPLTVTSAQKNPTAFYLCASSPVRGDTEAFFGQGTRLTVV.

This clone is judged medium-sized (0.01 to 0.1%). The chain combines TRBV5-1 with TRBJ1-1; maybe TRBD1 (6 bases). CDR1 is SGHRS, CDR2 YFSETQ, per germline. The V end was cut by 4 bases, the J end by 0 bases, with 13 bases between. The CDR3 has 15 amino acids. In nucleotides, the CDR3 is TGCGCCAGCAGCCCCGGACAGCGAGTGAACACTGAAGCTTTCTTT. Translating gives CASSPGQRVNTEAFF. Variable domain in full (rest from reference TRBV5-1 and TRBJ1-1): KAGVTQTPRYLIKTRGQQVTLSCSPISGHRSVSWYQQTPGQGLQFLFEYFSETQRNKGNFPGRFSGRQFSNSRSEMNVSTLELGDSALYLCASSPGQRVNTEAFFGQGTRLTVV.

Only a few counts were recorded for this clone. The genes are TRBV5-6 and TRBJ1-6; 7 bases agree with TRBD1. The CDR3 is 15 amino acids. Germline values: CDR1 SGHDT, CDR2 YYEEEE. Unmatched junction bases numbered 4, after V lost 2 bases and J lost 5 bases. This CDR3 is CASSFLQGDNSPLHF. The CDR3 nucleotides are TGTGCCAGCAGCTTTCTTCAGGGGGATAATTCACCCCTCCACTTT. The complete variable domain, with remaining parts taken from reference TRBV5-6 and TRBJ1-6, reads DAGVTQSPTHLIKTRGQQVTLRCSPKSGHDTVSWYQQALGQGPQFIFQYYEEEERQRGNFPDRFSGHQFPNYSSELNVNALLLGDSALYLCASSFLQGDNSPLHFGNGTRLTVT.

CDR3 sequence reads: CASSLVGGNTGELFF. CDR3 nucleotide sequence: TGTGCCAGCAGCTTGGTGGGGGGTAACACCGGGGAGCTGTTTTTT. The chain combines TRBV5-4 with TRBJ2-2; perhaps TRBD2 as D (6 bases). Between the trimmed V and J ends, which lost 0 bases and 2 bases, there was a span of 8 bases. Germline values: CDR1 SGHNT, CDR2 YYREEE (reference sequence). The CDR3 is made up of 15 amino acids.

There are a few counts of this clone. The chain employs TRBV27 and TRBJ2-7; 7 bases line up with TRBD1. The CDR3 covers 15 residues. Germline trimming cut 7 bases from V and 5 bases from J; bases unmatched to any gene: 14. CDR1 is MNHEY and CDR2 is SMNVEV in the germline V gene (reference sequence). The CDR3 is CASTDRGTETDEQYF. Here the CDR3 DNA reads TGTGCCAGCACCGACCGAGGGACAGAGACGGACGAGCAGTACTTC.

This chain uses TRBV11-2 with TRBJ1-6; 7 bases map to TRBD1. The CDR3 spans 15 residues. V lost 5 bases and J lost 4; bases outside the gene matches: 5. From germline, CDR1 is SGHAT and CDR2 FQNNGV. CDR3 region: CASSLGTAYNSPLHF. The CDR3 DNA sequence: TGTGCCAGCAGCCTCGGGACAGCGTATAATTCACCCCTCCACTTT.

The chain uses TRBV9 and TRBJ2-1; TRBD2 matches 8 bases. The CDR3 runs 15 residues. Germline values: CDR1 SGDLS, CDR2 YYNGEE. J was trimmed by 10 bases and V by 4 bases; bases with no gene match: 13. The chain's CDR3 is CASSLRPGRAGEQFF. The DNA for the CDR3 is TGTGCCAGCAGCCTTCGTCCCGGGAGGGCCGGGGAGCAGTTCTTC.

The chain couples TRBV7-3 to TRBJ2-5, with D possibly being TRBD2 (6 bases). Looked up from germline, CDR1 is SGHTA and CDR2 is FQGTGA. V was shortened by 3 bases and J by 5 bases, with 10 bases between the two germline ends. CDR3 length equals 13 residues. CDR3 amino acids: CASSLTSGETQYF. The CDR3 DNA is TGTGCCAGCAGCTTGACTAGTGGGGAGACCCAGTACTTC.